The sequence of this TCR beta chain was determined in a study of blood T cells in healthy people across ages. This clonotype came up a few times. The use of a sample-barcoded 5' primer and a J-beta primer mix characterized a second PCR of roughly 6 to 11 cycles. TCRdb called the 5' RACE reads again in MiXCR, with one record for every CDR3 protein. The top ten clones hold less than 20% of a sample with more than 500,000 distinct CDR3 sequences, 27% of them seen once. Trimming cost V 4 bases and J 0 bases, with 18 bases left between them. The CDR3 is made up of 16 amino acids. Germline assignment: CDR1 GTSNPN and CDR2 SVGIG (reference sequence).

Material for sequencing was blood. The chain recombines TRBV30 with TRBJ2-5; weak D call: TRBD1 (6 bases). The origin of this receptor is a woman aged 65 to 85 in good health. CDR3 residues: CAWNEGWKGDQETQYF. The CDR3 DNA follows: TGTGCCTGGAACGAAGGTTGGAAGGGGGACCAAGAGACCCAGTACTTC.